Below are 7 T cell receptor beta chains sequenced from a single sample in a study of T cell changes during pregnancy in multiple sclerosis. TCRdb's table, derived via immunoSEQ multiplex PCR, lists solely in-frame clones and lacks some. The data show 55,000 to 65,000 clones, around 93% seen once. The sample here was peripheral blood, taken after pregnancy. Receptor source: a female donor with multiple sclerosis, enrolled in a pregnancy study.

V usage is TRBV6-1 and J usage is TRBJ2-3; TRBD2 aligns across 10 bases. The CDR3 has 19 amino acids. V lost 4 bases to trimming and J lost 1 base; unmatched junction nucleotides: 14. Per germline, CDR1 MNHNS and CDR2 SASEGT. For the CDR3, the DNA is TGTGCCAGCAGTGGGACTAGCGGAGAGGTACTACCTGGCACAGATACGCAGTATTTT. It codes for CASSGTSGEVLPGTDTQYF.

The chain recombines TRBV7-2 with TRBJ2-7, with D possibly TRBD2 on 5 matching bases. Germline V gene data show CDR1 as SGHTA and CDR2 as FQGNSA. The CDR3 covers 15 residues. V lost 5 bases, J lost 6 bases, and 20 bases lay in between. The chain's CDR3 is CASSPTNRGVGEQYF. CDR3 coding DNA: TGTGCCAGCAGCCCGACGAACCGGGGTGTGGGCGAGCAGTACTTC.

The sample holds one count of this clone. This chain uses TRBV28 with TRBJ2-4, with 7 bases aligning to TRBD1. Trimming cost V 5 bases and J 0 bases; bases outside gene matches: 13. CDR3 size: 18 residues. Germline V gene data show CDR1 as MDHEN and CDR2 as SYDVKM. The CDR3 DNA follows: TGTGCCAGCAGTAATTTGGGGACAGCAGCCGTAGCCAAAAACATTCAGTACTTC. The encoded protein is CASSNLGTAAVAKNIQYF.

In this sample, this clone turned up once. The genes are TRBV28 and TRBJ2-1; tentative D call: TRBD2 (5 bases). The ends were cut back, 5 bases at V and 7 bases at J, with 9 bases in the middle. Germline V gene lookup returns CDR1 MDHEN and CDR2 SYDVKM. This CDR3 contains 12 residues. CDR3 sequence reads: CASSQDLNEQFF. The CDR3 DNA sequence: TGTGCCAGCAGTCAGGACTTGAATGAGCAGTTCTTC.

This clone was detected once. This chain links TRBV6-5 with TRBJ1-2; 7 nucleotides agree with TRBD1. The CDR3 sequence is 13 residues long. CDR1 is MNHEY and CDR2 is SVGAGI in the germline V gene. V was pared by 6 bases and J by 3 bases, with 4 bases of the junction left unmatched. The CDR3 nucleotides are TGTGCCAGCAGCGCAGGGACAGACTATGGCTACACCTTC. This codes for CASSAGTDYGYTF.

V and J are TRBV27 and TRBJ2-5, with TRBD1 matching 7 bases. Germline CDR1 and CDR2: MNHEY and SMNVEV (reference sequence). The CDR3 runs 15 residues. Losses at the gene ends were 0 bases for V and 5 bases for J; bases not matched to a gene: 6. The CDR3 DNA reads TGTGCCAGCAGTTTATCAACAGGGGTGTGGGAGACCCAGTACTTC. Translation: CASSLSTGVWETQYF.

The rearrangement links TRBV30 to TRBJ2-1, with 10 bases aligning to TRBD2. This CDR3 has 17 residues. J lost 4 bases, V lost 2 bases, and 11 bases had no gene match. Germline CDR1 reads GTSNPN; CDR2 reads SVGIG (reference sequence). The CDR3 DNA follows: TGTGCCTGGAGTAGCCGAACGGGACTAGCGACTTACAATGAGCAGTTCTTC. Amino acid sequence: CAWSSRTGLATYNEQFF.